One T cell receptor (beta chain) is described in this entry. In this sample, this clonotype turned up once. Its antigen is unknown. No base-level quality is on record; no much larger clone is a single base apart. This sample was taken from a study of identical twins (dated by TCRdb to about 2016). Background on the whole study: TCR alpha and beta repertoires from monozygotic twins, unrelated adults of various ages and cord blood were deep-sequenced to test whether fetal clonotypes persist. To rule out contamination, the twin experiments were replicated at different times with different library preparation protocols. On the study overall, not on this receptor specifically: Compared with coincidental sharing between unrelated individuals, an excess of low generation-probability sequences was observed among out-of-frame TCR alpha sequences shared between twins. In monozygotic twins, recombination models systematically underestimated out-of-frame TCR alpha sharing, but the models matched the sharing seen between unrelated individuals. A weaker excess of twin sharing was found in beta out-of-frame sequences because the signal-to-noise ratio was lowered by fewer shared sequences. Fewer insertions were carried by abundant cord blood beta clonotypes, a similar but weaker trend appeared in young adult naive repertoires, and no such trend appeared in memory repertoires. Because the same donors could not be followed over many years, conclusions were based on cross-sectional statistical analysis. Zero-insertion analyses could be partly confounded by invariant T cells such as MAIT and iNKT, although diverse VJ usage argued against such confounding for most clonotypes.

CDR3 length: 15 amino acids, cysteine to phenylalanine. Kept here is only the CDR3 DNA, which spans 45 bases and is read in frame from base 1. Here V drops 4 bases and J drops 5 bases, and the junction holds 10 bases not matched to any gene. As encoded in the germline V gene, CDR1 is MNHEY while CDR2 is SVGAGI. Library preparation was by 5' RACE. TCRdb names Illumina HiSeq 2000 as the instrument used. Template switching introduced a universal primer binding site; the final cDNA contained a unique molecular identifier, enabling accurate counting of TCR cDNA molecules. First-strand cDNA for TCR alpha and beta chains was synthesized from specific primers in the conserved constant-segment region. To control for contamination, every cDNA library was double barcoded, receiving both a SMART-Mk sample barcode and Illumina barcodes. Two successive PCR steps introduced TruSeq adapter sequences along with Illumina sample barcodes. The Illumina HiSeq platform was used with custom primers to sequence TCR alpha and beta cDNA libraries. The original pipeline was this. MiGEC processed the raw reads to extract unique molecular identifiers, while MiXCR was used to determine the CDR3 positions. Recombination models were inferred per individual with the repgenHMM and IGoR tools using an EM algorithm. Shared clonotypes were analyzed with the tcR package in R, and sharing was normalized by the product of cloneset sizes. To study raw recombination free of thymic and clonal selection effects, out-of-frame nonproductive sequences were analyzed. TCRdb reprocessing: public reads trimmed at Q25 with fastp, clones called with MiXCR, in-frame beta chains kept. A single entry per CDR3 protein holds the most common genes and DNA from its merged rows. The authors' filters were not applied to this entry. In all, the sample holds roughly 1,500,000 distinct CDR3 sequences, and 25% to 35% of those were seen once. Together, the top ten hold 0.25% to 0.3% of the sample.

Every donor in the study was a healthy Caucasian. Recombination linked TRBV6-5 to TRBJ1-1, with 7 bases in between that match TRBD1. This TCR was recovered from a newborn girl in good health. Sequenced material: cord blood. The CDR3 amino acid sequence is: CASSSAAGGGTEAFF. The DNA sequence is TGTGCCAGCAGTTCCGCCGCAGGGGGTGGGACTGAAGCTTTCTTT.